The clone carrying this T cell receptor beta chain was found many times. From RNA transcripts, TCR beta CDR3 regions were amplified. First-round RT-PCR with HTBI primers amplified the TCR CDR3 region. TCRdb itself ran the multiplex PCR reads through MiXCR, one entry per CDR3 protein. The sample lists more than 550,000 distinct CDR3 sequences; over 15% were seen once. The sample comes from a study of T cells in Graves' hyperthyroidism and ophthalmopathy. Germline values: CDR1 SGHVS, CDR2 FNYEAQ. With 5 bases clipped from V and 5 bases from J, the junction kept 12 bases outside the gene matches. The CDR3 runs 15 residues.

The sequence was obtained from a woman aged 45-65 years with Graves' hyperthyroidism that later progressed to Graves' ophthalmopathy. The sample consisted of blood. This sequence joins TRBV7-6 and TRBJ2-7; 7 nucleotides agree with TRBD1. The CDR3 DNA sequence: TGTGCCAGCAGCAGTCGACAGGGCGTCTACCACGAGCAGTACTTC. Translated: CASSSRQGVYHEQYF.